These 10 T cell receptor beta chains came from one sample sequenced in a study of blood T cell repertoires in COVID-19. Profiling relied on immunoSEQ multiplex PCR, and the TCRdb table lists in-frame clones only, not all of them. The data contain about 40,000 clones, around 84% of them singletons. Sequenced input: peripheral blood. The receptors here all came from a human donor in a cohort sampled during active COVID-19.

This chain links TRBV5-1 with TRBJ2-7; 7 positions match TRBD1. The J segment lost 4 bases and the V segment lost 5 bases, leaving 15 bases of the junction unmatched. The CDR3 covers 16 residues. CDR1 is SGHRS and CDR2 is YFSETQ in the germline V gene. CDR3 region: CASRDGTDPYVYEQYF. In nucleotides, the CDR3 is TGCGCCAGCAGGGACGGGACAGATCCGTATGTTTACGAGCAGTACTTC. Full variable domain (remainder filled in from reference TRBV5-1 and TRBJ2-7): KAGVTQTPRYLIKTRGQQVTLSCSPISGHRSVSWYQQTPGQGLQFLFEYFSETQRNKGNFPGRFSGRQFSNSRSEMNVSTLELGDSALYLCASRDGTDPYVYEQYFGPGTRLTVT.

V is TRBV6-5 and J is TRBJ1-5, with D maybe TRBD1 (5 bases). Per the germline V gene, CDR1 is MNHEY and CDR2 is SVGAGI. The CDR3 sequence is 15 residues long. Between the trimmed V and J ends, which lost 2 bases and 4 bases, there was a span of 12 bases. The CDR3 region has the DNA TGTGCCAGCAGTTACGGGGGGAGGGAAAATCAGCCCCAGCATTTT. It specifies CASSYGGRENQPQHF.

This clone appeared once. The genes are TRBV5-4 and TRBJ2-5, with 8 bases matching TRBD2. The CDR3 is 14 residues long. Germline-derived CDR1 and CDR2 are SGHNT and YYREEE (reference sequence). J was trimmed by 5 bases and V by 3 bases; bases with no gene match: 6. Written as DNA, the CDR3 is TGTGCCAGCAGCTCCGCGGGGGGCGCGGAGACCCAGTACTTC. Translation: CASSSAGGAETQYF.

This CDR3 is CTSSQAYGAEQSAQHF. The CDR3 DNA reads as TGCACCAGCAGCCAAGCTTATGGGGCAGAGCAGTCAGCCCAGCATTTT. J is TRBJ1-5 and V is TRBV1; the table calls TRBD1, which could not be checked here. TRBV1 is a pseudogene segment. The CDR3 extends over 16 amino acids.

V usage is TRBV7-3 and J usage is TRBJ2-2, with TRBD2 matching over 7 bases. V lost 4 bases and J lost 0; bases outside the gene matches: 2. This CDR3 comprises 15 residues. From germline, CDR1 is SGHTA and CDR2 FQGTGA. The CDR3 nucleotides read TGTGCCAGCAGCTCCCTAGCGGCGAACACCGGGGAGCTGTTTTTT. Protein product: CASSSLAANTGELFF.

This chain joins TRBV7-9 and TRBJ2-2, with 7 bases that match TRBD1. CDR1 is SEHNR, CDR2 FQNEAQ, per germline (reference sequence). The CDR3 extends over 16 amino acids. The junction had 6 bases not matched to a gene; V was cut back by 5 bases and J by 0 bases. This chain's CDR3 is CASSIYGTANTGELFF. The DNA for the CDR3 is TGTGCCAGCAGCATATACGGGACAGCGAACACCGGGGAGCTGTTTTTT.

The chain is built from TRBV5-6 and TRBJ1-1, with unresolved D. The germline V gene encodes CDR1 SGHDT and CDR2 YYEEEE. The germline V and J ends were trimmed by 1 base and 6 bases, with 13 bases remaining between them. This CDR3 is 14 amino acids long. CDR3 sequence reads: CASSLRGFSAEAFF. The DNA of the CDR3 is TGTGCCAGCAGCTTGAGAGGGTTTAGCGCTGAAGCTTTCTTT.

The chain has TRBV9 and TRBJ2-7; 13 bases are shared with TRBD2. The V segment lost 4 bases and the J segment 7 bases; nucleotides outside the gene matches: 11. The CDR3 extends over 16 amino acids. From germline, CDR1 is SGDLS and CDR2 YYNGEE. CDR3 DNA sequence: TGTGCCAGCAGCCCGCGCACCGGGACTAGCGGGGTTGAGCAGTACTTC. Amino acid sequence: CASSPRTGTSGVEQYF.

The V call is TRBV5-4, the J call TRBJ1-1; D is unresolved. Trimming pared 0 bases from V and 0 bases from J, leaving 6 bases between. The CDR3 loop spans 14 amino acids. CDR1 and CDR2 from the germline V gene are SGHNT and YYREEE (reference sequence). The CDR3 DNA follows: TGTGCCAGCAGCTTGGATAGTGTGAACACTGAAGCTTTCTTT. It codes for CASSLDSVNTEAFF. Using reference TRBV5-4 and TRBJ1-1 for the parts outside the CDR3, the full variable domain is ETGVTQSPTHLIKTRGQQVTLRCSSQSGHNTVSWYQQALGQGPQFIFQYYREEENGRGNFPPRFSGLQFPNYSSELNVNALELDDSALYLCASSLDSVNTEAFFGQGTRLTVV.

V usage is TRBV29-1 and J usage is TRBJ2-7; a possible D gene is TRBD1 (6 bases). The germline gives CDR1 SQVTM, CDR2 ANQGSEA. V was shortened by 4 bases and J by 4 bases, with 11 bases between the two germline ends. The CDR3 runs to 12 residues. The DNA of the CDR3 is TGCAGCGTTGTCGGCAGGGGTTACGAGCAGTACTTC. As protein: CSVVGRGYEQYF.